This T cell receptor (beta chain) originates from a study of OX40 agonist ivuxolimab in advanced cancers. Across the study: Intravenous ivuxolimab at 0.01 to 10 mg/kg was given to patients every 2 weeks. Three patients had partial responses: one hepatocellular carcinoma, two cutaneous melanoma.

CDR1 and CDR2 from the germline V gene are SEHNR and FQNEAQ (reference sequence). This CDR3 is built from 17 residues. Trimming cost V 5 bases and J 0 bases; bases outside gene matches: 5. Excluded were patients having autoimmune disease history or systemic immunosuppression. Details on this clone: Its target is unknown.

This table comes from immunoSEQ multiplex PCR, and its TCRdb copy is limited to in-frame clones, with some not included. The repertoire holds some 18,000 clones, with 80% to 90% as singletons. Study results and caveats: CD4+ and CD8+ T cells in blood underwent clonal expansion by week 6 at 0.1 to 3.0 mg/kg.

The specimen comprised CD4+ or CD8+ T cells sorted from blood, sampled in a trial of the OX40 agonist ivuxolimab. This TCR was recovered from an adult with an advanced solid tumor such as melanoma, head and neck, liver or kidney cancer. The rearrangement links TRBV7-9 to TRBJ2-6; 9 bases line up with TRBD1. CDR3 in DNA: TGTGCCAGCAGCCCACAGGGGGCTTTCTCTGGGGCCAACGTCCTGACTTTC. It translates to CASSPQGAFSGANVLTF.